This TCR beta chain was sequenced in a study of blood T cells in healthy people across ages. Study as a whole: About one barcoded beta molecule was captured per two T cells (by template switching).

For the second PCR, which ran for roughly 6 to 11 cycles, a sample-barcoded 5' primer and a J-beta primer mix were used. TCRdb itself ran the 5' RACE reads through MiXCR, one entry per CDR3 protein. The table records some 760,000 distinct CDR3 sequences, around 25% of them present only once. Notes on the study in general: Strongly correlated with naive T cell percentage was TCR beta diversity. Among T cells, TCR beta diversity per million cells dropped roughly linearly as age rose.

Every participating donor contributed roughly 10 milliliters of peripheral blood through a draw. Trimming pared 2 bases from V and 14 bases from J, leaving 16 bases between. Germline V CDR1 and CDR2: SGHDT, YYEEEE. This CDR3 contains 13 residues. With respect to this clonotype: What it recognizes is unknown.

The sample was also linked to a second study, of T cells of mothers and their children.

The chain employs TRBV5-6 and TRBJ1-4, with a weak D call TRBD1 (6 bases). The sample was blood. The TCR sequence derives from a boy under 18 in good health. CDR3: CASSFGRGQSLFF. The CDR3 DNA sequence: TGTGCCAGCAGCTTCGGCAGGGGCCAAAGCCTGTTTTTT.